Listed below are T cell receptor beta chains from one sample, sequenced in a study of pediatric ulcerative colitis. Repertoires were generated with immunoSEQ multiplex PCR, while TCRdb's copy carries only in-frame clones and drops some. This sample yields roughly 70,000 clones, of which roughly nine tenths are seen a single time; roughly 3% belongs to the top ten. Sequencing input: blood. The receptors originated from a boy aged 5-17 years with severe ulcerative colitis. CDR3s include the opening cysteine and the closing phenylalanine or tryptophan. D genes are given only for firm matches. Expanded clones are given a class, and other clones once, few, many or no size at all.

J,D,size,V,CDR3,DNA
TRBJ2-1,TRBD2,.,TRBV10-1,CASSPLAGVSYNEQFF,TGCGCCAGCAGTCCACTAGCGGGAGTATCCTACAATGAGCAGTTCTTC
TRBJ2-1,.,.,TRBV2,CASSSGDEQFF,TGTGCCAGCTCGAGTGGCGATGAGCAGTTCTTC
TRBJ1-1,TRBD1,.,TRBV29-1,CSVSPTGWGRGEAFF,TGCAGCGTGTCCCCGACAGGGTGGGGACGGGGTGAAGCTTTCTTT
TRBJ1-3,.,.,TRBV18,CASSPLGTLSSGNTIYF,TGTGCCAGCTCACCCCTCGGGACCTTGAGCTCTGGAAACACCATATATTTT
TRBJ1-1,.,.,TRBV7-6,CASSLGLGTEAFF,TGTGCCAGCAGCTTAGGGCTAGGCACTGAAGCTTTCTTT
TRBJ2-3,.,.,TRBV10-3,CAISEPLGASTDTQYF,TGTGCCATCAGTGAGCCTCTCGGAGCTAGCACAGATACGCAGTATTTT
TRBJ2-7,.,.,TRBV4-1,CASSLDGPAPYYEQYF,TGCGCCAGCAGCCTAGACGGCCCAGCCCCCTACTACGAGCAGTACTTC
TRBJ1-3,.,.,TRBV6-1,CASSAGPSGNTIYF,TGTGCCAGCAGTGCGGGGCCCTCTGGAAACACCATATATTTT
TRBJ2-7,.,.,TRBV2,CASKQRLVTNEQYF,TGTGCCAGCAAGCAACGACTAGTTACCAACGAGCAGTACTTC
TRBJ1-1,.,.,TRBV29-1,CSVEEANVGREAFF,TGCAGCGTTGAAGAGGCGAACGTTGGGAGGGAAGCTTTCTTT
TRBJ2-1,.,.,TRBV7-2,CASVEGLNEQFF,TGTGCCAGCGTGGAGGGCCTCAACGAGCAGTTCTTC
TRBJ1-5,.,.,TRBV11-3,CASSLVFNQPQHF,TGTGCCAGCAGCTTAGTCTTCAATCAGCCCCAGCATTTT
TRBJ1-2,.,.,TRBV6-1,CASSEWAGEGYGYTF,TGTGCCAGCAGTGAATGGGCAGGGGAAGGCTATGGCTACACCTTC
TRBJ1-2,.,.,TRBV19,CASNEGSPNYGYTF,TGTGCCAGTAATGAGGGAAGCCCTAACTATGGCTACACCTTC
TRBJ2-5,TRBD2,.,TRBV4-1,CASSQDSSGAQETQYF,TGCGCCAGCAGCCAAGATTCTAGCGGGGCACAAGAGACCCAGTACTTC
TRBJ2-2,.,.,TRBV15,CATSSLPGGELFF,TGTGCCACCAGCAGCCTGCCGGGCGGGGAGCTGTTTTTT
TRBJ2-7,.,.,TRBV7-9,CASSTLYGSSYEQYF,TGTGCCAGCAGTACACTTTACGGATCCTCCTACGAGCAGTACTTC
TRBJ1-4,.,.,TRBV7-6,CASSSEDIGQEKLFF,TGTGCCAGCAGCTCAGAGGACATCGGGCAGGAAAAACTGTTTTTT
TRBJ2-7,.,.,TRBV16,CASSQKSAYEQYF,TGTGCCAGCAGCCAAAAGTCTGCCTACGAGCAGTACTTC
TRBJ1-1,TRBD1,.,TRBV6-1,CASDRGENTEAFF,TGTGCCAGCGACAGGGGAGAGAACACTGAAGCTTTCTTT
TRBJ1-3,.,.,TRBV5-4,CASSLAGGSGNTIYF,TGTGCCAGCAGCTTGGCGGGGGGTTCTGGAAACACCATATATTTT
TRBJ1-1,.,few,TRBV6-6,CASSSGRMRNTEAFF,TGTGCCAGCAGTTCGGGACGGATGAGGAACACTGAAGCTTTCTTT
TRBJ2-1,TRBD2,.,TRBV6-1,CASRDPASGRGFF,TGTGCCAGCAGAGACCCGGCTAGCGGGAGAGGGTTCTTC
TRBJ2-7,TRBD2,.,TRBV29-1,CSVDPSGSSYEQYF,TGCAGCGTTGACCCTAGCGGGAGCTCCTACGAGCAGTACTTC
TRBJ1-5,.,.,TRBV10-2,CASSEGLGNQPQHF,TGCGCCAGCAGCGAGGGTCTGGGAAATCAGCCCCAGCATTTT
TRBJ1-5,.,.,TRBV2,CASSDQGRGNNQPQHF,TGTGCCAGCAGCGATCAGGGGAGGGGGAACAATCAGCCCCAGCATTTT
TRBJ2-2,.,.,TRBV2,CASRRSDTGELFF,TGTGCCAGCAGAAGAAGCGACACCGGGGAGCTGTTTTTT
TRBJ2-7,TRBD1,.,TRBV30,CAWSRDRETSRDHEQYF,TGTGCCTGGTCCCGGGACAGAGAAACTTCAAGGGATCACGAGCAGTACTTC
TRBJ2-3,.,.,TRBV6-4,CASSMKGGTDTQYF,TGTGCCAGCAGTATGAAAGGGGGCACAGATACGCAGTATTTT
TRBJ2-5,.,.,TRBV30,CAWSVIAGTQYF,TGTGCCTGGAGTGTTATTGCTGGGACCCAGTACTTC
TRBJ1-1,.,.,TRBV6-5,CASIQTRHPTEAFF,TGTGCCAGCATCCAAACAAGACACCCCACTGAAGCTTTCTTT
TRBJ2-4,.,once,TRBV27,CASSAGGAKNIQYF,TGTGCCAGCAGCGCAGGTGGCGCCAAAAACATTCAGTACTTC
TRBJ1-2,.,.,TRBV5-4,CASSQRAPGDGGYTF,TGTGCCAGCAGCCAGCGTGCACCCGGTGACGGTGGCTACACCTTC
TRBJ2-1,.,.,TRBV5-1,CASSLARASSYNEQFF,TGCGCCAGCAGCTTGGCCAGGGCGAGCTCCTACAATGAGCAGTTCTTC
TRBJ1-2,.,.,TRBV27,CASRGGGFRSNYGYTF,TGTGCCAGCAGAGGTGGAGGGTTCAGGTCTAACTATGGCTACACCTTC
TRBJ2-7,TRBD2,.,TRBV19,CASSRELAGSYEQYF,TGTGCCAGTAGCCGGGAACTAGCGGGGTCCTACGAGCAGTACTTC
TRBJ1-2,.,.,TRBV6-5,CASSYQYGYTF,TGTGCCAGCAGTTACCAGTATGGCTACACCTTC
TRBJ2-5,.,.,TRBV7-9,CASSSTGTQYF,TGTGCCAGCAGCTCGACCGGGACCCAGTACTTC
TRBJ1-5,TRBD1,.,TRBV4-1,CASSQELTGRQPQHF,TGCGCCAGCAGCCAAGAATTGACAGGGCGTCAGCCCCAGCATTTT
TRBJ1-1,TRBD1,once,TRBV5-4,CASSVGQGITEAFF,TGTGCCAGCAGCGTTGGACAGGGTATAACTGAAGCTTTCTTT
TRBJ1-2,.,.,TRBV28,CASSVYRDGYTF,TGTGCCAGCAGTGTGTACAGGGATGGCTACACCTTC
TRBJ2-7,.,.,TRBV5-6,CASSPFMSYEQYF,TGTGCCAGCAGCCCGTTCATGTCCTACGAGCAGTACTTC
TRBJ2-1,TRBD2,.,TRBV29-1,CSVTEAGGFF,TGCAGCGTTACCGAAGCGGGAGGCTTCTTC
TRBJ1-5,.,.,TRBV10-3,CAISVQNDGRQPQHF,TGTGCCATCAGTGTACAGAATGATGGTCGACAGCCCCAGCATTTT
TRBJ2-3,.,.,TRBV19,CASRREASTDTQYF,TGTGCCAGTAGGAGGGAGGCTAGCACAGATACGCAGTATTTT
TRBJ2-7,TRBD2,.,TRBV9,CASSVDVRLAGEQYF,TGTGCCAGCAGCGTAGATGTTCGACTAGCGGGTGAGCAGTACTTC
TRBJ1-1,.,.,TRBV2,CASRRDFAEAFF,TGTGCCAGCAGGCGGGATTTTGCTGAAGCTTTCTTT
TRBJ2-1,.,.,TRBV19,CASSSEHISYNEQFF,TGTGCCAGTAGTTCAGAACATATCTCCTACAATGAGCAGTTCTTC
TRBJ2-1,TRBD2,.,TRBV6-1,CASDDTGTSYEQFF,TGTGCCAGCGACGACACCGGGACTAGTTACGAGCAGTTCTTC
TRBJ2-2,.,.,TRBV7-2,CASSLSQGRLTGELFF,TGTGCCAGCAGCTTATCTCAGGGACGACTAACTGGGGAGCTGTTTTTT
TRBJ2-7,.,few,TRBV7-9,CASSPGPQSLHEQYF,TGTGCCAGCAGCCCCGGGCCCCAAAGTCTCCACGAGCAGTACTTC
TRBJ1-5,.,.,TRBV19,CASSTARRQFNQPQHF,TGTGCCAGTAGTACGGCGAGGCGACAGTTCAATCAGCCCCAGCATTTT
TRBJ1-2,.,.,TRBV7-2,CASSLDPGANYGYTF,TGTGCCAGCAGCTTAGACCCGGGGGCAAACTATGGCTACACCTTC
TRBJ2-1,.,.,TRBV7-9,CASSLLGHNEQFF,TGTGCCAGCAGCTTGTTGGGGCACAATGAGCAGTTCTTC
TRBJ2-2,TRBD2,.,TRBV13,CASSPTPGTSGRDGTGELFF,TGTGCCAGCAGCCCCACCCCCGGGACTAGCGGGAGGGATGGCACCGGGGAGCTGTTTTTT
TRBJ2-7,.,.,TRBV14,CASSQTGWVGNYEQYF,TGTGCCAGCAGCCAAACGGGGTGGGTAGGGAACTACGAGCAGTACTTC
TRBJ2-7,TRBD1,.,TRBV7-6,CASSSQGQGAYEQYF,TGTGCCAGCAGCTCTCAAGGACAGGGGGCCTACGAGCAGTACTTC
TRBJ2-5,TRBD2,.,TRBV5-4,CASSFHRLAGEETQYF,TGTGCCAGCAGCTTCCATCGGTTAGCGGGGGAAGAGACCCAGTACTTC
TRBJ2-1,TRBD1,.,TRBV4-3,CASSQDMGQGVYNEQFF,TGCGCCAGCAGCCAAGATATGGGACAGGGTGTCTACAATGAGCAGTTCTTC
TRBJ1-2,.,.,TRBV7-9,CASSLTESDLNYGYTF,TGTGCCAGCAGCTTAACCGAGTCAGACCTTAACTATGGCTACACCTTC